Sequencing of this T cell receptor (beta chain) was carried out in a study of cytomegalovirus exposure and HLA in healthy donors. Background on the study: The platform used for the approximately 130 validation repertoires matched that of the 650 to 750 first-cohort repertoires, a later analysis reported. General observations from the study: Later, an analysis found that TCR clusters from the first cohort tended to co-occur in the 120 or so validation repertoires.

The table lists this clone with a few counts. Its antigen is still unknown. The data were produced by immunoSEQ multiplex PCR, yet TCRdb's version contains in-frame clones alone and is incomplete. Of 170,000 or so clones in the sample, roughly 85% were seen once. The germline CDR1 and CDR2 sequences are SEHNR and FQNEAQ (reference sequence). V dropped 3 bases and J dropped 5; count of bases not matched to a gene: 11. CDR3 length: 16 amino acids. J is TRBJ2-5 and V is TRBV7-9, with 8 bases lining up with TRBD1. The sequence derives from a man between 18 and 29 years old in good health and CMV-seropositive. What was sequenced was PBMCs. The DNA for the CDR3 is TGTGCCAGCAGCTTCCCGACAGGGGAGGCAGGGGAGACCCAGTACTTC. It encodes CASSFPTGEAGETQYF.